What follows describes a single TCR beta chain. Original data processing: The assay estimated nucleated cells by amplifying reference gene primers. Sequencing used immunoSEQ multiplex PCR; TCRdb keeps in-frame clones, though not all of them. V and J calls and clone size follow that table, whereas D and trimming were derived from the DNA. This table has some 68,000 clones, roughly 87% appearing once. From germline, CDR1 is KGHSH and CDR2 LQKENI. This CDR3 has 15 amino acids. After removal of 4 bases from V and 4 bases from J, the junction contained 4 bases not matched to a gene. This sample was included in a study of blood T cell repertoires in COVID-19. As for the study in general: Samples of COVID-19 (acute and convalescent) were obtained from the United States, Italy and Spain.

The Seattle patients, enrolled during active infection, were followed longitudinally. The receptor was derived from a woman in her fifties or sixties with COVID-19, enrolled during active disease. The sequencing input was peripheral blood. The chain employs TRBV18 and TRBJ1-1; TRBD1 aligns across 12 bases. For the CDR3, the DNA is TGTGCCAGCTCACTCGGGACAGGGGGCCTCACTGAAGCTTTCTTT. It specifies CASSLGTGGLTEAFF. The entire variable domain, with the rest obtained from reference TRBV18 and TRBJ1-1, is as follows: NAGVMQNPRHLVRRRGQEARLRCSPMKGHSHVYWYRQLPEEGLKFMVYLQKENIIDESGMPKERFSAEFPKEGPSILRIQQVVRGDSAAYFCASSLGTGGLTEAFFGQGTRLTVV.